The sequence of this TCR beta chain was determined in a study of T cell repertoires in cytomegalovirus infection. TCRdb redid the calling of the reads with MiXCR, one entry per CDR3 protein. The sample has tens of thousands of distinct CDR3 sequences, about 20% seen once. This clonotype was recorded at least ten times. Its target is unknown. V was trimmed by 7 bases and J by 3 bases, leaving 22 bases between them. The germline V gene encodes CDR1 MNHGY and CDR2 SAAAGT. The CDR3 covers 16 residues. Source material: PBMCs, sequenced either directly or after in vitro stimulation (not recorded which). The source is a human donor in good health (CMV status not recorded). Some clones in this sample may be carry-over from other donors' samples. The V and J genes are TRBV6-8 and TRBJ2-7; weak D call: TRBD2 (6 bases). CDR3 loop: CASTQGRTQSDYEQYF. The CDR3, as DNA: TGTGCCAGCACCCAAGGGAGGACCCAGAGCGACTACGAGCAGTACTTC.